A selection of T cell receptor beta chains follows, all from one sample in a study of T-cell memory formation after mild COVID-19. From the 5' RACE reads, TCRdb called clonotypes with MiXCR, one entry per CDR3 protein. The table has fewer than 400,000 distinct CDR3 sequences, approximately 13% seen once. Sample: PBMCs or a T cell subset sorted from them (not recorded which). The receptors were sampled from a man aged 18 to 35 who had mild COVID-19 (a few samples of this study predate the infection). Cell type and time point are not known. The CDR3 runs from the conserved cysteine through the conserved F or W. The D gene is left open where the match is weak.

.	TRBV5-1	TRBJ2-6	CASSFRPDGANVLTF
.	TRBV18	TRBJ1-1	CASSPLMTAEAFF
.	TRBV29-1	TRBJ2-1	CSVASSGWVGDEQFF
.	TRBV28	TRBJ1-1	CASSLSIGGTEAFF
.	TRBV6-5	TRBJ1-6	CASSYLSGVSDSPLHF
TRBD1	TRBV6-5	TRBJ1-1	CASSYSPGTAVYEAFF
TRBD1	TRBV4-3	TRBJ1-2	CASSHRDRSWRGYTF
.	TRBV10-3	TRBJ2-1	CAISRSLNRINNEQFF
TRBD1	TRBV12-3/TRBV12-4	TRBJ2-7	CASSWGTGYEQYF
.	TRBV18	TRBJ1-3	CASSPPGGGTGNTIYF
.	TRBV29-1	TRBJ2-7	CSARGGGTYEQYF
TRBD2	TRBV6-2/TRBV6-3	TRBJ2-5	CATEGLAEETQYF